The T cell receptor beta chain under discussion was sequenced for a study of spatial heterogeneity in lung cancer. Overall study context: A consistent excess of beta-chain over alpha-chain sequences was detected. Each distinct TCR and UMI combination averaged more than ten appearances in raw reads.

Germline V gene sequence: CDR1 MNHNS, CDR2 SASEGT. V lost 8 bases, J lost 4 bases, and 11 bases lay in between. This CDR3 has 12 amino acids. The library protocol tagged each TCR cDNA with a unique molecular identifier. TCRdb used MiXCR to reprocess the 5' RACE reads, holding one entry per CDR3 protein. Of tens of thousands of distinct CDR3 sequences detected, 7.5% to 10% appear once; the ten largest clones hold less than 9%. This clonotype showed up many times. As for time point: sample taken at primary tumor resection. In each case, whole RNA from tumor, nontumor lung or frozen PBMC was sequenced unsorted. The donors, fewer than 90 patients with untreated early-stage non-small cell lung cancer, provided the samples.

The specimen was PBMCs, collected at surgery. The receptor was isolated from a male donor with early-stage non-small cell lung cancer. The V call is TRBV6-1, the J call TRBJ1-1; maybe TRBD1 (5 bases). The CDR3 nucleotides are TGTGCCAGCTCCCATGGGGGCACTGAAGCTTTCTTT. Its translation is CASSHGGTEAFF.